This T cell receptor beta chain was recovered during a study of cytomegalovirus exposure and HLA in healthy donors listed by TCRdb under 2017. For context, the study as a whole: The roughly 670 repertoires of the first cohort and the roughly 110 validation repertoires were produced on the same platform, according to a later analysis. To predict cytomegalovirus infection status, the study combined high-throughput TCR immunosequencing, statistical association of individual TCRs with disease status, and machine learning. The study aimed to test whether cataloging public T cell receptors could reveal signatures of past pathogen exposure. In addition to the first cohort of approximately 670 subjects, a separate validation cohort of 120 different subjects was used.

Trimmed from V: 4 bases; trimmed from J: 0 bases; junction bases lacking a gene match: 3. As encoded in the germline V gene, CDR1 is WSHSY while CDR2 is SAAADI. The CDR3 starts with the cysteine, ends with the phenylalanine, and has 15 residues. Just CDR3 DNA is preserved here, 45 bases in frame from base 1. The paper's findings and limits, for the study overall: The study listed 150 to 200 TCR beta chains as associated with cytomegalovirus. The validation cohort had no HLA typing available for a later analysis, so co-occurrence within that cohort was assessed over all 130 or so repertoires. In both the original and validation cohorts, the classifier was reported to diagnose cytomegalovirus status with high specificity and sensitivity. Most TCR sequences were observed very rarely across donors, whereas some public TCRs were present in many individuals. Of the cluster scores, around 95% were above 0 in a later analysis, which found that TCRs clustered in the first cohort also tended to co-occur in the 120 or so validation repertoires. According to the authors, the approach could potentially be generalized to other disease states and immunological phenotypes. In vitro tests confirmed that a few of the cytomegalovirus-associated TCR beta chains recognize cytomegalovirus antigens.

In regard to this clone: What this receptor recognizes is not known. Base qualities were left out, and no much larger clone turns up one base away.

The donors were included in the validation cohort of some 120 subjects, a group kept apart from the roughly 680-subject first cohort. Libraries came from the immunoSEQ multiplex PCR assay. Per the source publication's procedure: A statistical classification framework was developed to diagnose cytomegalovirus status using the catalog of TCR beta chain sequences. In TCRdb, the immuneACCESS table is reduced to in-frame sequences with V and J assigned. These tables do not hold every clone; where another copy was compared, an unresolved V gene accounts for under half, and the others remain unexplained. V, J and clone size are taken as reported in that table, and D and trimming were inferred from the DNA itself. This sample comprises about 62,000 clones, around 95% of them detected only once. Roughly 6.6% of the sample belongs to the ten largest clones.

Sequenced input: PBMCs. The sequence came from a woman aged 18-29 years in good health and CMV-seropositive. The V and J genes are TRBV10-2 and TRBJ1-5, with TRBD1 identical over 7 junction bases. The sequence in DNA is TGCGCCAGCAGTGTAGGGGGCGGTAGCAATCAGCCCCAGCATTTT. The encoded protein is CASSVGGGSNQPQHF.